Detailed here is one TCR beta chain. TCRdb redid the calling of the RT-PCR reads with MiXCR, one entry per CDR3 protein. The sample has around 150,000 distinct CDR3 sequences; around 30% are singletons. This sample was taken from a study of patients and donors after allogeneic stem cell transplantation. From germline, CDR1 is SQVTM and CDR2 ANQGSEA. Trimming left V 6 bases short and J 2 bases short, with 17 bases between. The CDR3 has 14 amino acids. The J gene is TRBJ2-7, the V gene TRBV29-1; D may be TRBD1 (6 bases). Sequencing was carried out using blood, either unsorted or a sorted T cell fraction (not recorded which). The clonotype comes from a human donor who was either an allogeneic HSCT recipient or a stem cell or donor lymphocyte infusion donor (not recorded which). It is not recorded whose cells these are; they may come from a transplant donor. CDR3 region: CSVVLQGSPYEQYF. The DNA for the CDR3 is TGCAGCGTAGTTCTACAGGGAAGTCCCTACGAGCAGTACTTC.